This T cell receptor (beta chain) was recorded in a study of shared clonotypes between healthy human individuals. Study information: CD4 naive cells filled three plates per donor, CD4 memory three, CD8 naive two and CD8 memory one. Study outcomes and limitations: The naive CD4 repertoires of a few donors were compared, and around 5.1% of clonotypes were shared.

Points on this clone: Its antigen is still unknown.

The V gene end was trimmed by 5 bases and the J gene end by 4 bases; junction bases not matched to a gene: 8. Per the germline V gene, CDR1 is MDHEN and CDR2 is SYDVKM. The CDR3 totals 14 residues. TCRdb's copy holds only in-frame clones and misses some; the assay was immunoSEQ multiplex PCR. The sample shows approximately 740,000 clones, 74% of them seen only once. The sequencing input was memory CD4+ T cells sorted from blood. Documented subset: CD45RA-negative fraction. The chain combines TRBV28 with TRBJ2-7; 7 bases agree with TRBD1. This receptor was identified in a woman aged 25 to 45 in good health. The CDR3 region is CASSPETGWYEQYF. DNA of the CDR3: TGTGCCAGCAGTCCCGAGACAGGGTGGTACGAGCAGTACTTC.